These T cell receptor beta chains were read from a single sample in a study of spatial heterogeneity in lung cancer. From the 5' RACE reads, TCRdb called clonotypes with MiXCR, one entry per CDR3 protein. This sample has 49,000 or so distinct CDR3 sequences; roughly 10% occur once, and the top ten carry roughly 32%. Sequenced material: PBMCs, taken at follow-up. The receptors shown here come from a male donor with early-stage non-small cell lung cancer. The CDR3 runs from the conserved cysteine through the conserved F or W. A D gene is named only where the DNA matches it firmly. Some rows have no size entry. The others give once, few or many, or a class for an expanded clone.

len	abundance	d_gene	j_gene	v_gene	CDR3nt	CDR3aa
15	few	.	TRBJ1-3	TRBV12-3/TRBV12-4	TGTGCCAGCAGTCCCCGACTGAACTCTGGAAACACCATATATTTT	CASSPRLNSGNTIYF
15	few	.	TRBJ2-3	TRBV7-2	TGTGCCAGCAGCTTGGGGGGCCCCAGCACAGATACGCAGTATTTT	CASSLGGPSTDTQYF
11	few	.	TRBJ2-7	TRBV7-2	TGTGCCAGCACCGCAAGCTACGAGCAGTACTTC	CASTASYEQYF
14	few	TRBD2	TRBJ2-3	TRBV28	TGTGCCAGCAGCCGGGGGGGGGCGGAAGATACGCAGTATTTT	CASSRGGAEDTQYF
14	.	.	TRBJ2-6	TRBV9	TGTGCCAGCAGCCCCTCATCTGGGGCCAACGTCCTGACTTTC	CASSPSSGANVLTF
16	many	.	TRBJ2-2	TRBV3-1	TGTGCCAGCAGCCAAGTGGAGACAGCGAACACCGGGGAGCTGTTTTTT	CASSQVETANTGELFF
13	many	.	TRBJ1-5	TRBV29-1	TGCAGCGTTACTACAGGGAACAATCAGCCCCAGCATTTT	CSVTTGNNQPQHF
15	many	.	TRBJ1-1	TRBV9	TGTGCCAGCAGCGTAGAAGGGACCCACAACACTGAAGCTTTCTTT	CASSVEGTHNTEAFF
16	many	.	TRBJ1-6	TRBV15	TGTGCCACCAGAGCCCCCAGAGACATGGGCAATTCACCCCTCCACTTT	CATRAPRDMGNSPLHF
17	many	TRBD2	TRBJ2-5	TRBV7-2	TGTGCCAGCAGCTTATGGGCTAGCGGGAGTAGAGGAGAGACCCAGTACTTC	CASSLWASGSRGETQYF
12	few	.	TRBJ2-5	TRBV3-1	TGTGCCAGCAGCCAGTCATTGGGGACCCAGTACTTC	CASSQSLGTQYF
15	few	.	TRBJ2-1	TRBV6-5	TGTGCCAGCAGGTCCCCTCGAATCGGCGTGGATGAGCAGTTCTTC	CASRSPRIGVDEQFF
12	.	TRBD1	TRBJ2-3	TRBV20-1	TGCAGTGCGAAGGGGGCAACAGATACGCAGTATTTT	CSAKGATDTQYF
15	many	.	TRBJ2-3	TRBV24-1	TGTGCCACCAGTGATTCAGCGGCAGTGACAGATACGCAGTATTTT	CATSDSAAVTDTQYF
14	many	TRBD1	TRBJ2-7	TRBV2	TGTGCCAGCACCGGAGGGAGCAGGGGGCGCGAGCAGTACTTC	CASTGGSRGREQYF
14	many	TRBD1	TRBJ2-1	TRBV15	TGTGCCACCAGCGGGAGGACAGGGGTGGAAGAGCAGTTCTTC	CATSGRTGVEEQFF
14	few	.	TRBJ1-3	TRBV27	TGTGCCAGCAGTTTGGGGGGCACTGGAAACACCATATATTTT	CASSLGGTGNTIYF
14	few	.	TRBJ1-2	TRBV29-1	TGCAGCGTCCAAGGGCAGAGGGTCACCTATGGCTACACCTTC	CSVQGQRVTYGYTF
14	few	TRBD1	TRBJ1-1	TRBV11-1	TGTGCCAGCAGCCTACAGGGGCGAGGGGGTGAAGCTTTCTTT	CASSLQGRGGEAFF
15	many	.	TRBJ1-5	TRBV30	TGTGCCTGGAGTGCCCTCCTGGGGGGATCTCAGCCCCAGCATTTT	CAWSALLGGSQPQHF
15	many	.	TRBJ2-1	TRBV30	TGTGCCTGGAGTGTAATCCCGCGAGGGGCTAATGAGCAGTTCTTC	CAWSVIPRGANEQFF
14	.	.	TRBJ2-5	TRBV18	TGTGCCAGCTCACCCGGGGGTAGCCGGGAGACCCAGTACTTC	CASSPGGSRETQYF
17	.	TRBD2	TRBJ2-2	TRBV7-2	TGTGCCAGCAGCTTAGCCACCGGGACTAGCGGGAGGGTGGAGCTGTTTTTT	CASSLATGTSGRVELFF
16	few	.	TRBJ1-2	TRBV11-2	TGTGCCAGCAGCTTAGATCTGGAGGGACCTAAGTATGGCTACACCTTC	CASSLDLEGPKYGYTF
18	many	TRBD2	TRBJ2-7	TRBV7-2	TGTGCCAGCAGCTTAAGTCCTAGCGGGAGGGCCGGCTCCTACGAGCAGTACTTC	CASSLSPSGRAGSYEQYF
14	many	.	TRBJ1-1	TRBV6-5	TGTGCCAGCAGTTACTCTCGGCAGAACACTGAAGCTTTCTTT	CASSYSRQNTEAFF
14	many	.	TRBJ2-3	TRBV15	TGTGCCACCAGCAGAGATCAGGCGGCAGATACGCAGTATTTT	CATSRDQAADTQYF
15	many	TRBD2	TRBJ2-4	TRBV12-3/TRBV12-4	TGTGCCAGCAGGAGAGCGGGGGTGGATTGGGACATTCAGTACTTC	CASRRAGVDWDIQYF
12	many	.	TRBJ2-3	TRBV12-3/TRBV12-4	TGTGCCAGCAGTCGACGCACAGATACGCAGTATTTT	CASSRRTDTQYF
12	many	.	TRBJ1-5	TRBV20-1	TGCAGTGCTAGATCTTTCAAGCAGCCCCAGCATTTT	CSARSFKQPQHF
11	many	.	TRBJ2-5	TRBV20-1	TGCAGTGCAGAAGCCCAAGAGACCCAGTACTTC	CSAEAQETQYF
17	few	TRBD1	TRBJ2-7	TRBV9	TGTGCCAGCAGCGTAGACCCCGGGACAGGGGGAAACTACGAGCAGTACTTC	CASSVDPGTGGNYEQYF
14	.	.	TRBJ2-7	TRBV20-1	TGCAGTGCTCATCCAAGGGGGACCTCCTACGAGCAGTACTTC	CSAHPRGTSYEQYF
14	many	.	TRBJ2-1	TRBV20-1	TGCAGTGCTAGCGACCTACTAGCTTTCGATGAGCAGTTCTTC	CSASDLLAFDEQFF
16	many	TRBD1	TRBJ2-7	TRBV18	TGTGCCAGCTCACCATCCCGGGACAGGGGGCAAAACGAGCAGTACTTC	CASSPSRDRGQNEQYF
19	many	TRBD2	TRBJ2-2	TRBV18	TGTGCCAGCTCACGTCCCGGCGCAGCGGGAGCTCTAGACACCGGGGAGCTGTTTTTT	CASSRPGAAGALDTGELFF
13	.	TRBD2	TRBJ2-1	TRBV12-3/TRBV12-4	TGTGCCAGCAGTCCAACGGGGGGGAATGAGCAGTTCTTC	CASSPTGGNEQFF
14	.	.	TRBJ2-5	TRBV14	TGTGCCAGCAGCCAGACGGGTGTCCAAGAGACCCAGTACTTC	CASSQTGVQETQYF
16	.	.	TRBJ2-2	TRBV6-6	TGTGCAGCCGGCGGAATTCCCCCCACGAACACCGGGGAGCTGTTTTTT	CAAGGIPPTNTGELFF
15	few	.	TRBJ1-5	TRBV20-1	TGCAGTGCTAGAGTCGGGGGAGGGAACAATCAGCCCCAGCATTTT	CSARVGGGNNQPQHF
13	.	.	TRBJ2-5	TRBV6-5	TGTGCCAGCAGCAAAGACTACCAAGAGACCCAGTACTTC	CASSKDYQETQYF
15	.	.	TRBJ1-3	TRBV9	TGTGCCAGCAGCGTAGCATCGTACTCTGGAAACACCATATATTTT	CASSVASYSGNTIYF
16	few	TRBD1	TRBJ2-7	TRBV6-5	TGTGCCAGCAGTACGGGGACAGGGGGAACAACCTACGAGCAGTACTTC	CASSTGTGGTTYEQYF
18	.	TRBD2	TRBJ2-3	TRBV27	TGTGCCAGCAGTTCGATCACGGGACTAGCGGGAGAATCAGATACGCAGTATTTT	CASSSITGLAGESDTQYF
12	many	.	TRBJ2-7	TRBV28	TGTGCCAGCAGTTACAGTACCTACGAGCAGTACTTC	CASSYSTYEQYF
14	many	TRBD1	TRBJ2-7	TRBV6-1	TGTGCCAGCAGCCTCCCATCGGGACAGCTCGAGCAGTACTTC	CASSLPSGQLEQYF
16	many	.	TRBJ1-1	TRBV2	TGTGCCAGCAGTGAACCCACTCGACAGGTCCACACTGAAGCTTTCTTT	CASSEPTRQVHTEAFF
15	many	.	TRBJ1-1	TRBV11-2	TGTGCCAGCAGCCCCCGTCAGGGACCGAACACTGAAGCTTTCTTT	CASSPRQGPNTEAFF